The clone carrying this T cell receptor (beta chain) was observed at least ten times. Its antigen is not identified. The germline V gene has CDR1 SGDLS and CDR2 YYNGEE. CDR3 length: 15 residues. Trimming took off 4 bases at V and 3 bases at J, with 14 bases between the two ends. This record comes from a study of CD8 T cells in ankylosing spondylitis. Findings of the study overall: Reactive arthritis synovial fluid and blood were previously reported to contain some motif variants. The study identified a TCR beta motif of roughly eight highly homologous variants that appeared characteristic of ankylosing spondylitis blood.

MiXCR was run by TCRdb on the 5' RACE reads, yielding one entry per CDR3 protein. The sample holds about 540,000 distinct CDR3 sequences; 12% are singletons and the top ten take about 6.8%. The specimen sequenced was blood, either unsorted or a sorted T cell fraction (not recorded which). The chain is built from TRBV9 and TRBJ2-1, with D perhaps matching TRBD2 (6 bases). The receptor comes from a male donor with ankylosing spondylitis. The CDR3 protein is CASSLLAAGYNEQFF. For the CDR3, the DNA is TGTGCCAGCAGCTTATTAGCGGCAGGCTACAATGAGCAGTTCTTC.